This TCR beta chain originates from a study of T cells in Graves' hyperthyroidism and ophthalmopathy. Amplification targeted TCR beta CDR3 regions from RNA transcripts. TCR CDR3 regions were first amplified by RT-PCR with HTBI primers. TCRdb re-analysed the multiplex PCR reads in MiXCR, keeping a single row per CDR3 protein. The sample has 500,000 to 750,000 distinct CDR3 sequences; around a sixth are singletons. This clonotype was counted a few times. This CDR3 has 12 residues. Per the germline V gene, CDR1 is MNHNS and CDR2 is SASEGT. The V and J ends lost 11 bases and 5 bases respectively, with 14 bases between them.

Sequencing was done on a sample of blood. This clonotype was obtained from a woman aged 25 to 39 with Graves' hyperthyroidism. The V gene is TRBV6-1, the J gene TRBJ2-3; D uncertain. CDR3 loop: CASNPRRDTQYF. For the CDR3, the DNA is TGTGCCTCCAACCCAAGAAGAGATACGCAGTATTTT.